This TCR beta chain was documented in a study of T cell repertoires in cytomegalovirus infection. Study at large: Both recently identified HLA-C-restricted and well-studied HLA-B-restricted CMV epitopes were used in the study. Based on public TCR beta signatures, there were indications of CMV infection and of a matching HLA type. Study-wide findings and caveats: Within the response measured ex vivo, HLA-C-restricted CMV-specific TCR beta clonotypes were dominant.

The CDR3 runs 16 residues. Germline V gene data show CDR1 as SGHAT and CDR2 as FQNNGV. The V gene end was trimmed by 4 bases and the J gene end by 3 bases; junction bases not matched to a gene: 8. One entry per CDR3 protein results from TCRdb running MiXCR on the reads. The top ten hold about a sixth of the sample, which has a few hundred thousand distinct CDR3 sequences, 30% to 40% seen once. Ten or more counts support this clonotype. Its cognate antigen is unknown. J is TRBJ2-3 and V is TRBV11-2, with 9 positions matching TRBD2. The sequence was collected from a human donor in good health (CMV status not recorded). Some clones in this sample may be carry-over from other donors' samples. This specimen was cultured PBMCs, taken from culture after CMV antigen stimulation. The CDR3 here is CASSSQRLAGTDTQYF. The CDR3, as DNA: TGTGCCAGCAGCTCCCAACGGCTAGCGGGAACAGATACGCAGTATTTT.